The present TCR beta chain was sequenced within a study of blood T cell repertoires in COVID-19. Study context: Collection of acute and convalescent COVID-19 samples took place in the United States, Italy and Spain.

V lost 1 base to trimming and J lost 7 bases, with 14 bases between them. The length of the CDR3 is 14 residues. In germline, CDR1 is SGHTA, CDR2 FQGNSA. Repertoires were generated with immunoSEQ multiplex PCR, while TCRdb's copy carries only in-frame clones and drops some. The data hold around 94,000 clones, with 84% observed a single time. The chain recombines TRBV7-2 with TRBJ2-7, with D perhaps TRBD1 (5 bases). Material: peripheral blood. The sequence was collected from a human donor in a cohort sampled during active COVID-19. The CDR3 sequence: CASSLGGPRVEQYF. The CDR3 bases are TGTGCCAGCAGCTTAGGCGGACCCAGGGTTGAGCAGTACTTC.